A selection of T cell receptor beta chains follows, all from one sample in a study of response to subunit inactivated influenza vaccine. TCRdb called the RT-PCR reads again in MiXCR, with one record for every CDR3 protein. Among roughly 540,000 distinct CDR3 sequences listed, roughly 25% were seen once. These sequences were also reported in another study, on T cells expressing NK-cell markers.

Sequences were derived from CD4+ T cells sorted from PBMCs, sampled 11 to 12 days after vaccination. The receptor set was obtained from a man aged 45-65 years who received an inactivated influenza vaccine. The CDR3 runs from the conserved cysteine through the conserved F or W.

TRBV29-1	TRBJ1-2	CSVHTRSQGYGYGYTF
TRBV27	TRBJ2-3	CASSLHGTDTQYF
TRBV9	TRBJ2-1	CASSANPRDNEQFF
TRBV10-1	TRBJ2-3	CASSETGHNTDTQYF
TRBV21-1	TRBJ2-2	CASSKGTRNTGELFF
TRBV11-2	TRBJ1-4	CASSLAAATNEKLFF
TRBV20-1	TRBJ1-1	CSARDHRGRTEAFF
TRBV3-1	TRBJ2-1	CASSQGAPTIPYNEQFF
TRBV20-1	TRBJ2-7	CSAAQGGLPYEQYF
TRBV18	TRBJ2-7	CASSLAESEQYF
TRBV30	TRBJ1-1	CAWRTGSISEAFF
TRBV7-7	TRBJ2-3	CASSLGRPPDTQYF
TRBV12-5	TRBJ2-3	CASGDGNTDTQYF
TRBV29-1	TRBJ2-5	CSVEVVGAETQYF
TRBV20-1	TRBJ1-5	CSARDLTDGNQPQHF
TRBV2	TRBJ1-3	CASRWDSVSSGNTIYF
TRBV9	TRBJ2-3	CASSVAGVQGDTQYF
TRBV5-1	TRBJ2-3	CASSAGTSGSWTDTQYF
TRBV29-1	TRBJ1-1	CSAPQVNTEAFF
TRBV2	TRBJ2-7	CASTLDSGGSYEQYF
TRBV20-1	TRBJ2-1	CSAGSRVYYNEQFF
TRBV7-8	TRBJ1-5	CASSISGHRDSNQPQHF
TRBV20-1	TRBJ2-1	CSAPRIVNEQFF
TRBV5-6	TRBJ2-3	CASSFSPTDTQYF
TRBV30	TRBJ2-3	CAWSKAGRADTQYF